This is a list of T cell receptor beta chains from one sample in a study of CD8+ T cells in alopecia areata. The table came from immunoSEQ multiplex PCR; TCRdb's copy has only in-frame clones and leaves some out. The data show 150,000 to 200,000 clones, more than 50% seen once. The specimen was CD4+ T cells sorted from blood, collected at week 24, from a patient treated with tofacitinib. Receptors originate from a human donor with alopecia areata. The CDR3 runs from the conserved cysteine through the conserved F or W. The D gene is left open where the match is weak. Clone sizes are given selectively: once, few, many, or a class where the clone is expanded.

J gene: TRBJ1-6
D gene: TRBD1
V gene: TRBV30
clone size: NA
CDR3 protein: CAFRTGHNSPLHF
CDR3 DNA: TGTGCCTTCCGGACAGGCCATAATTCACCCCTCCACTTT

J gene: TRBJ2-1
D gene: NA
V gene: TRBV4-2
clone size: few
CDR3 protein: CASSQDVGRYNEQFF
CDR3 DNA: TGTGCCAGCAGCCAAGATGTGGGTCGTTACAATGAGCAGTTCTTC

J gene: TRBJ1-5
D gene: NA
V gene: TRBV7-2
clone size: NA
CDR3 protein: CASSVEGNQPQHF
CDR3 DNA: TGTGCCAGCAGCGTTGAAGGCAATCAGCCCCAGCATTTT

J gene: TRBJ2-1
D gene: TRBD2
V gene: TRBV19
clone size: NA
CDR3 protein: CASSAGGPEQFF
CDR3 DNA: TGTGCCAGTAGTGCGGGGGGACCTGAGCAGTTCTTC

J gene: TRBJ2-1
D gene: NA
V gene: TRBV10-3
clone size: NA
CDR3 protein: CAISEAGTVNEQFF
CDR3 DNA: TGTGCCATCAGTGAGGCAGGGACGGTGAATGAGCAGTTCTTC

J gene: TRBJ2-1
D gene: NA
V gene: TRBV5-1
clone size: NA
CDR3 protein: CASRRTAGNEQFF
CDR3 DNA: TGCGCCAGCAGGCGTACTGCGGGGAATGAGCAGTTCTTC

J gene: TRBJ1-2
D gene: NA
V gene: TRBV30
clone size: NA
CDR3 protein: CAWTLGIKEGYTF
CDR3 DNA: TGTGCCTGGACCCTCGGTATTAAGGAAGGCTACACCTTC

J gene: TRBJ1-2
D gene: NA
V gene: TRBV2
clone size: once
CDR3 protein: CASSGTGNYGYTF
CDR3 DNA: TGTGCCAGCAGTGGAACAGGGAACTATGGCTACACCTTC

J gene: TRBJ2-1
D gene: TRBD2
V gene: TRBV7-2
clone size: few
CDR3 protein: CASSTLAGSYNEQFF
CDR3 DNA: TGTGCCAGCAGCACCTTAGCGGGCTCCTACAATGAGCAGTTCTTC

J gene: TRBJ2-3
D gene: NA
V gene: TRBV18
clone size: NA
CDR3 protein: CASSPKGKDTQYF
CDR3 DNA: TGTGCCAGCTCGCCCAAGGGGAAAGATACGCAGTATTTT

J gene: TRBJ1-4
D gene: NA
V gene: TRBV15
clone size: NA
CDR3 protein: CATSRVGGEKLFF
CDR3 DNA: TGTGCCACCAGCAGAGTCGGTGGTGAAAAACTGTTTTTT

J gene: TRBJ1-1
D gene: TRBD1
V gene: TRBV29-1
clone size: NA
CDR3 protein: CSVDRVMNTEAFF
CDR3 DNA: TGCAGCGTGGACAGGGTCATGAACACTGAAGCTTTCTTT

J gene: TRBJ2-2
D gene: TRBD1
V gene: TRBV7-3
clone size: NA
CDR3 protein: CASSQQGNGELFF
CDR3 DNA: TGTGCCAGCAGCCAACAGGGGAACGGGGAGCTGTTTTTT

J gene: TRBJ2-3
D gene: TRBD2
V gene: TRBV7-2
clone size: few
CDR3 protein: CASSPRLAGPTDTQYF
CDR3 DNA: TGTGCCAGCAGCCCCCGACTAGCGGGCCCCACAGATACGCAGTATTTT

J gene: TRBJ2-3
D gene: TRBD1
V gene: TRBV6-1
clone size: NA
CDR3 protein: CASSEGDRGTDTQYF
CDR3 DNA: TGTGCCAGCAGTGAAGGGGACAGGGGAACAGATACGCAGTATTTT

J gene: TRBJ1-2
D gene: NA
V gene: TRBV19
clone size: few
CDR3 protein: CASSMAGNGYTF
CDR3 DNA: TGTGCCAGTAGTATGGCAGGGAACGGCTACACCTTC

J gene: TRBJ2-1
D gene: NA
V gene: TRBV7-2
clone size: NA
CDR3 protein: CASSLAAVQGPYNEQFF
CDR3 DNA: TGTGCCAGCAGCTTAGCTGCAGTCCAGGGACCCTACAATGAGCAGTTCTTC

J gene: TRBJ2-5
D gene: NA
V gene: TRBV2
clone size: few
CDR3 protein: CASSVGETQYF
CDR3 DNA: TGTGCCAGCAGTGTAGGAGAGACCCAGTACTTC

J gene: TRBJ1-5
D gene: TRBD1
V gene: TRBV5-6
clone size: NA
CDR3 protein: CASSSESNRGRNQPQHF
CDR3 DNA: TGTGCCAGCAGCTCGGAATCTAACAGGGGGCGCAATCAGCCCCAGCATTTT

J gene: TRBJ1-2
D gene: NA
V gene: TRBV30
clone size: NA
CDR3 protein: CAWSVAQQGNYGYTF
CDR3 DNA: TGTGCCTGGAGTGTAGCCCAACAAGGGAACTATGGCTACACCTTC

J gene: TRBJ2-2
D gene: NA
V gene: TRBV5-1
clone size: NA
CDR3 protein: CASSLVTLPERVGELFF
CDR3 DNA: TGCGCCAGCAGCTTGGTGACACTACCTGAGAGAGTCGGGGAGCTGTTTTTT

J gene: TRBJ1-1
D gene: NA
V gene: TRBV6-1
clone size: NA
CDR3 protein: CAGSLGTVNTEAFF
CDR3 DNA: TGTGCCGGCAGCCTCGGGACTGTGAACACTGAAGCTTTCTTT

J gene: TRBJ2-7
D gene: TRBD2
V gene: TRBV5-1
clone size: NA
CDR3 protein: CASSSAGGTYEQYF
CDR3 DNA: TGCGCCAGCAGCTCAGCGGGGGGGACCTACGAGCAGTACTTC

J gene: TRBJ2-7
D gene: NA
V gene: TRBV5-1
clone size: NA
CDR3 protein: CASSLEAAYVEQYF
CDR3 DNA: TGCGCCAGCAGCTTGGAGGCAGCCTACGTCGAGCAGTACTTC

J gene: TRBJ1-2
D gene: NA
V gene: TRBV30
clone size: NA
CDR3 protein: CAWSRTGNYGYTF
CDR3 DNA: TGTGCCTGGAGTCGTACAGGGAACTATGGCTACACCTTC

J gene: TRBJ2-7
D gene: TRBD1
V gene: TRBV29-1
clone size: NA
CDR3 protein: CSVDRGQGPAYEQYF
CDR3 DNA: TGCAGCGTTGACCGGGGACAGGGGCCTGCCTACGAGCAGTACTTC

J gene: TRBJ2-2
D gene: NA
V gene: TRBV7-9
clone size: NA
CDR3 protein: CASSLVPGELFF
CDR3 DNA: TGTGCCAGCAGCTTAGTCCCCGGGGAGCTGTTTTTT